This T cell receptor (beta chain) was identified in a study of shared clonotypes between healthy human individuals. Overall study findings and caveats: It was observed that approximately 5% of naive CD4 clonotypes were shared across a handful of donors.

Germline CDR1 is MNHEY and CDR2 is SVGAGI. V was shortened by 2 bases and J by 2 bases, with 13 bases between the two germline ends. This CDR3 is built from 15 residues. Worth noting for this clone: What it binds is not known.

Sequencing was at deep level. Clones were read by immunoSEQ multiplex PCR, and TCRdb kept only the in-frame ones, dropping some. Among roughly 760,000 clones listed, 74% were seen once. Input material: memory CD4+ T cells sorted from blood. Specified subset: CD45RA-negative fraction. The receptor was derived from a woman in her twenties or thirties in good health. V and J are TRBV6-5 and TRBJ2-7; no firm D call. The CDR3 sequence: CASSYAFGYTYEQYF. In nucleotides, the CDR3 is TGTGCCAGCAGTTACGCTTTTGGCTACACCTACGAGCAGTACTTC.